This T cell receptor beta chain was recorded in a study of early stage breast cancer tumors listed by TCRdb under 2017. In the study overall: Of the approximately 15 invasive breast tumors, more than 9 were found to be estrogen receptor-positive, progesterone receptor-positive and HER2-negative. The samples as a whole yielded around 2.5 million detected templates, corresponding to about 1.1 million unique clonotypes. The average read coverage per sample was approximately 9.8-fold. About 65% of the 12 ER+/PR+/HER2- tumors were invasive ductal carcinomas, while the other four were invasive lobular carcinomas.

Each sample was amplified in two independent genomic DNA replicates, using roughly 0.51 ug for blood and 1.5 ug for tumor or normal breast. TCRB sequencing of genomic DNA was carried out with the ImmunoSeq Intro kit according to the manufacturer's instructions. Multiplex PCR ran 30 to 40 cycles with proprietary primers and spike-in control sequences for absolute quantification. Single-end 150-bp reads were used to sequence an 87-bp fragment spanning the CDR3 plus the flanking V and J genes. Each lane of an Illumina MiSeq using version 3.0 chemistry carried seven multiplexed samples, with two replicates per sample. As for the authors' bioinformatics: The vendor's proprietary pipeline processed the raw data and merged both replicates into a single result for each sample. A clonotype was defined as productive rearrangements that share the same V-gene family, CDR3 amino acid sequence and J-gene segment. Clonality was computed as 1 minus the normalized Shannon entropy (Pielou evenness) of TCRB abundances. To estimate T cell density, the total number of templates was divided by the number of input cells, which was inferred from the amount of DNA input. Recon was used with default parameters to estimate total repertoire diversity and clonality. Tumor-enriched clonotypes were defined as having over 0.1% abundance in tumor and at least 32-fold higher abundance than in normal breast. Sourced from immuneACCESS, this table was stored by TCRdb with only in-frame sequences that have V and J called. A share of the clones is absent; for the studies checked, an unresolved V gene accounts for under half, and the remainder has no known explanation. That table gives V, J and clone size, and the DNA gave D and trimming. Present in this sample are 35,000 to 45,000 clones, 70% to 80% of which were seen just once. Roughly 7% of the sample is held by the ten biggest clonotypes.

The CDR3 sequence holds 12 residues, the cysteine and phenylalanine included. Only the CDR3 portion is preserved as DNA: 36 bases, with reading frame beginning at the first base. The junction carries 11 bases between V and J, which are trimmed by 10 bases and 4 bases respectively. The germline V gene provides CDR1 SNHLY and CDR2 FYNNEI. The study profiled bulk TCR beta-chain repertoires in matched peripheral blood, tumor and adjacent normal breast tissue taken from some 17 patients with early-stage breast cancer. Before surgery, whole blood (roughly 4.5-10 mL) was collected into EDTA tubes and processed within 2 hours. Peripheral blood mononuclear cells were isolated by Ficoll-Paque centrifugation in SepMate-50 tubes. For storage in liquid nitrogen, PBMCs were cryopreserved as aliquots of roughly 2 to 4 million cells in roughly 90% FBS with 10% DMSO. Genomic DNA was extracted with the Qiagen AllPrep DNA/RNA Mini kit.

The paper as a whole reports these results and caveats: Analysis by tumor subtype was prevented by the small cohort size. Chain pairing and functional markers such as CD4, CD8 and FOXP3 were not captured by bulk genomic DNA sequencing of unsorted cells. Greater similarity was observed between blood and normal breast repertoires than between blood and tumor repertoires, and tumor was distinguished from normal in about 90% of the 16 patients when each tissue was compared with blood. Compared with adjacent normal breast tissue, tumors had higher clonality and about 2.5-fold greater T cell density. Enriched TCRB sequences shared across patients were mostly commonly generated sequences, unlikely to play an important role in the tumor microenvironment.

As regards this clone: The antigen it binds to is not known. Base qualities are missing; no much larger clone stands one base away.

The sequence was collected from a person between 60 and 69 years old with breast cancer. Material for sequencing was blood. The rearranged chain carries TRBV2 and TRBJ2-1, with the D gene call left open. Here is the DNA: TGTGCCATACAGTCAGATTACAATGAGCAGTTCTTC. Its protein is CAIQSDYNEQFF.